A selection of T cell receptor beta chains follows, all from one sample in a study of cytomegalovirus exposure and HLA in healthy donors. The data were produced by immunoSEQ multiplex PCR, yet TCRdb's version contains in-frame clones alone and is incomplete. The sample gives approximately 59,000 clones, about two thirds of which show up once; 15% to 20% is in the top ten. Specimen: PBMCs. Source of these receptors: a man aged 40-50 years in good health and CMV-seropositive. CDR3s include the opening cysteine and the closing phenylalanine or tryptophan. Fields, in order: clone size, J gene, V gene, D gene, CDR3 protein, CDR3 DNA. A D gene is named only where the DNA matches it firmly. Expanded clones get a size class; other rows say once, few or many, or leave the size out.

>once|TRBJ1-5|TRBV7-9|TRBD1
CASSPGTVSPNQPQHF
TGTGCCAGCAGCCCCGGGACAGTGTCCCCCAATCAGCCCCAGCATTTT
>-|TRBJ2-4|TRBV6-5|-
CASGTNLAKNIQYF
TGTGCCAGCGGGACAAACTTAGCCAAAAACATTCAGTACTTC
>few|TRBJ2-3|TRBV29-1|TRBD2
CSIWAVAGGSDTDTQYF
TGCAGCATCTGGGCTGTAGCGGGGGGTTCAGACACAGATACGCAGTATTTT
>-|TRBJ1-1|TRBV7-2|TRBD1
CASSKGQMNTEAFF
TGTGCCAGCAGCAAGGGACAGATGAACACTGAAGCTTTCTTT
>-|TRBJ2-2|TRBV7-3|TRBD2
CASSSLRLAGGSRELFF
TGTGCCAGCAGCTCACTCCGACTAGCGGGAGGGAGCAGGGAGCTGTTTTTT
>few|TRBJ1-2|TRBV6-1|-
CASSEGSNYGYTF
TGTGCCAGCAGTGAGGGCAGTAACTATGGCTACACCTTC
>-|TRBJ2-2|TRBV19|TRBD2
CASSIPEGAGGHTGELFF
TGTGCCAGTAGTATACCCGAGGGGGCGGGAGGGCACACCGGGGAGCTGTTTTTT
>-|TRBJ2-7|TRBV19|TRBD1
CASSASTGVYEQYF
TGTGCCAGTAGTGCATCGACAGGGGTCTACGAGCAGTACTTC
>-|TRBJ2-3|TRBV7-2|TRBD1
CASSSPKQGWTDTQYF
TGTGCCAGCAGCTCTCCAAAACAGGGGTGGACAGATACGCAGTATTTT
>-|TRBJ2-2|TRBV30|-
CAYRLASTGELFF
TGTGCCTATCGGCTAGCCTCCACCGGGGAGCTGTTTTTT
>-|TRBJ2-3|TRBV28|TRBD2
CASRAGALYTQYF
TGTGCCAGCCGAGCGGGAGCTCTATATACGCAGTATTTT